These 12 T cell receptor beta chains were all obtained from the same sample, sequenced in a study of cytomegalovirus exposure and HLA in healthy donors. A multiplex PCR was run with 60 Vbeta primers and 13 Jbeta primers. The method was immunoSEQ multiplex PCR; TCRdb's version includes in-frame clones alone and lacks a portion of them. The data hold roughly 130,000 clones, with over 60% observed a single time. The sequenced sample was PBMCs. The receptors were gathered from a man between 40 and 49 years old in good health and CMV-seronegative.

This chain uses TRBV19 with TRBJ2-5, with D tentatively TRBD1 (5 bases). The J call could be wrong; TRBJ2-7 is a better fit for the DNA end. The CDR3 has 14 amino acids. Germline CDR1 LNHDA, CDR2 SQIVND (reference sequence). CDR3 loop: CASSMRQSSYEQYF. CDR3 in DNA: TGTGCCAGTAGTATGCGACAGAGCTCCTACGAGCAGTACTTC.

This sequence joins TRBV11-1 and TRBJ2-3, with D perhaps TRBD2 (6 bases). Germline CDR1 is SGHAT and CDR2 is FQDESV (reference sequence). Trimming cost V 1 base and J 0 bases, with 11 bases left between them. This CDR3 is built from 16 residues. CDR3 sequence: CASSLVRGTSTDTQYF. CDR3 bases: TGTGCCAGCAGCTTAGTTCGGGGGACTAGCACAGATACGCAGTATTTT.

The genes are TRBV5-5 and TRBJ2-3; 11 bases map to TRBD2. CDR3 length: 16 residues. The V and J ends lost 3 bases and 2 bases, in that order; junction bases with no gene match: 5. Per the germline V gene, CDR1 is SGHKS and CDR2 is YYEKEE (reference sequence). CDR3 region: CASSSSTSGATDTQYF. The CDR3 nucleotides are TGTGCCAGCAGCTCCTCGACTAGCGGGGCCACAGATACGCAGTATTTT.

This clone has more than one count but fewer than ten. The chain is built from TRBV5-4 and TRBJ2-3; 7 bases match TRBD1. J lost 2 bases, V lost 6 bases, and 9 bases had no gene match. Germline V lookup: CDR1 SGHNT, CDR2 YYREEE (reference sequence). This CDR3 contains 15 residues. CDR3 region: CASTLGQELTDTQYF. In DNA, the CDR3 is TGTGCCAGCACCCTAGGACAGGAGCTCACAGATACGCAGTATTTT.

The chain employs TRBV5-1 and TRBJ2-4; TRBD2 might be the D (5 bases). Germline V gene sequence: CDR1 SGHRS, CDR2 YFSETQ. Trimming cost V 2 bases and J 8 bases, with 11 bases left between them. CDR3 length: 13 residues. CDR3 sequence (DNA): TGCGCCAGCAGCTTACTAGAAGGAGACATTCAGTACTTC. It encodes CASSLLEGDIQYF.

V is TRBV28 and J is TRBJ2-2; TRBD2 aligns across 7 bases. In germline, CDR1 is MDHEN, CDR2 SYDVKM. After removal of 2 bases from V and 7 bases from J, the junction contained 4 bases not matched to a gene. The CDR3 totals 14 residues. As DNA, the CDR3 is TGTGCCAGCAGTTTAACCGGGGGGAGCGGGGAGCTGTTTTTT. This sequence encodes CASSLTGGSGELFF.

As regards this clone: One junction end does not reproduce the germline sequence, and a read error may be involved. The sample carries other DNA sequences with the same CDR3. The rearrangement uses TRBV2 and TRBJ2-3; maybe TRBD2 (6 bases). The length of the CDR3 is 14 residues. Germline V gives CDR1 SNHLY, CDR2 FYNNEI. The CDR3 nucleotides are TGTGCCAGCACCAAGGCGGGAAGCACTGATACGCAGTATTTT. Translating gives CASTKAGSTDTQYF.

The V gene is TRBV11-3, the J gene TRBJ1-2, with D possibly being TRBD1 (5 bases). Looked up from germline, CDR1 is SGHNT and CDR2 is YENEEA. This CDR3 comprises 15 residues. V was cut by 5 bases and J by 4 bases, with 17 bases left in between. The CDR3 nucleotides are TGTGCCAGCAGCCCCGAGGGGCGGGAGAGCTATGGCTACACCTTC. This gives the protein CASSPEGRESYGYTF. The variable domain in full, completed from reference TRBV11-3 and TRBJ1-2, reads EAGVVQSPRYKIIEKKQPVAFWCNPISGHNTLYWYLQNLGQGPELLIRYENEEAVDDSQLPKDRFSAERLKGVDSTLKIQPAELGDSAVYLCASSPEGRESYGYTFGSGTRLTVV.

CDR3 DNA sequence: TGTGCCAGCAGGGGGGTTCAGGGGGAACTTTCACCCCTCCACTTT. Its protein is CASRGVQGELSPLHF. The chain employs TRBV28 and TRBJ1-6, with 7 nucleotides matching TRBD1. The ends lost 6 bases at V and 9 bases at J; junction bases unmatched: 11. The germline gives CDR1 MDHEN, CDR2 SYDVKM. The CDR3 is made up of 15 amino acids. Full variable domain (remainder filled in from reference TRBV28 and TRBJ1-6): DVKVTQSSRYLVKRTGEKVFLECVQDMDHENMFWYRQDPGLGLRLIYFSYDVKMKEKGDIPEGYSVSREKKERFSLILESASTNQTSMYLCASRGVQGELSPLHFGNGTRLTVT.

The chain is built from TRBV6-6 and TRBJ1-1; 7 bases are a match to TRBD1. Germline trimming cut 8 bases from V and 6 bases from J; bases unmatched to any gene: 12. Germline V gives CDR1 MNHNY, CDR2 SVGAGI (reference sequence). The CDR3 runs to 14 residues. The CDR3 loop reads CASATRQGGSEAFF. The DNA of the CDR3 is TGTGCCAGCGCTACTCGACAGGGTGGGTCTGAAGCTTTCTTT.

The rearrangement links TRBV28 to TRBJ2-5; D possibly corresponds to TRBD2 (5 bases). Germline V gives CDR1 MDHEN, CDR2 SYDVKM. This CDR3 comprises 13 residues. The V end lost 0 bases, the J end lost 4 bases, and 6 bases lay between the germline ends. The CDR3: CASSLWGRETQYF. CDR3 DNA: TGTGCCAGCAGTTTATGGGGGAGAGAGACCCAGTACTTC. The complete variable domain, with remaining parts taken from reference TRBV28 and TRBJ2-5, reads DVKVTQSSRYLVKRTGEKVFLECVQDMDHENMFWYRQDPGLGLRLIYFSYDVKMKEKGDIPEGYSVSREKKERFSLILESASTNQTSMYLCASSLWGRETQYFGPGTRLLVL.

This sequence joins TRBV9 and TRBJ2-3; 10 nucleotides agree with TRBD2. Germline V gives CDR1 SGDLS, CDR2 YYNGEE. This CDR3 spans 14 amino acids. V shed 7 bases and J 5 bases; nucleotides not matched to a gene: 7. The DNA of the CDR3 is TGTGCCAGCCGAGCGGGGGGGGTGGTAGATACGCAGTATTTT. This sequence encodes CASRAGGVVDTQYF.